These T cell receptor beta chains were read from a single sample in a study of regulatory T cells in long-lasting Graves disease. MiXCR, applied by TCRdb to the multiplex PCR reads, yields one record per CDR3 protein. The data show hundreds of thousands of distinct CDR3 sequences, less than 20% seen once. These data were also filed under a second study, of T cells in Graves' hyperthyroidism and ophthalmopathy.

Sequencing used peripheral blood mononuclear cells (PBMCs), obtained at new diagnosis, from a patient treated with antithyroid drugs. The receptors were sampled from a woman in her twenties or thirties with Graves disease. Each CDR3 is given without its conserved first and last residue. Each record gives: J gene, V gene, CDR3 length, CDR3 protein.

j_gene: TRBJ1-3
v_gene: TRBV6-5
len: 13
CDR3aa: ASSSPTFSGNTIY

j_gene: TRBJ2-2
v_gene: TRBV9
len: 12
CDR3aa: ASSPGQGPGELF

j_gene: TRBJ2-7
v_gene: TRBV2
len: 14
CDR3aa: ATGGLAGGGWYEQY

j_gene: TRBJ2-5
v_gene: TRBV11-3
len: 14
CDR3aa: ASSLGIGGTQETQY

j_gene: TRBJ1-1
v_gene: TRBV28
len: 10
CDR3aa: ASSDRGRLAF

j_gene: TRBJ2-1
v_gene: TRBV5-1
len: 12
CDR3aa: ASIAGSVSNEQF

j_gene: TRBJ2-5
v_gene: TRBV6-2/TRBV6-3
len: 15
CDR3aa: ASSKKLAGGTQETQY

j_gene: TRBJ2-1
v_gene: TRBV6-1
len: 17
CDR3aa: ASSEAGLAGDQPYNEQF

j_gene: TRBJ2-7
v_gene: TRBV12-3/TRBV12-4
len: 11
CDR3aa: ASRKGQVSEQY

j_gene: TRBJ1-1
v_gene: TRBV2
len: 12
CDR3aa: ASSEQGAVTEAF

j_gene: TRBJ1-4
v_gene: TRBV27
len: 12
CDR3aa: ASRPGLSNEKLF

j_gene: TRBJ2-3
v_gene: TRBV30
len: 14
CDR3aa: AWTLGKTGSTDTQY

j_gene: TRBJ1-3
v_gene: TRBV5-1
len: 14
CDR3aa: ASSLTQGISGNTIY

j_gene: TRBJ2-1
v_gene: TRBV20-1
len: 11
CDR3aa: SEVGDTYNEQF

j_gene: TRBJ2-5
v_gene: TRBV20-1
len: 14
CDR3aa: SARDIRVSEAETQY

j_gene: TRBJ2-1
v_gene: TRBV7-2
len: 16
CDR3aa: ASSFTGTSGRAGGEQF

j_gene: TRBJ2-3
v_gene: TRBV7-8
len: 12
CDR3aa: ASSIPSATDTQY

j_gene: TRBJ2-2
v_gene: TRBV7-9
len: 10
CDR3aa: ASSLIPLELF

j_gene: TRBJ2-5
v_gene: TRBV11-2
len: 13
CDR3aa: ASSAPSTEQETQY

j_gene: TRBJ2-7
v_gene: TRBV30
len: 12
CDR3aa: AWTLDRDTGEQY

j_gene: TRBJ2-1
v_gene: TRBV7-2
len: 11
CDR3aa: ASSLRGRNEQF

j_gene: TRBJ2-3
v_gene: TRBV7-2
len: 10
CDR3aa: ASSFRVDTQY

j_gene: TRBJ2-4
v_gene: TRBV6-2/TRBV6-3
len: 13
CDR3aa: ASSLFQGAGNIQY

j_gene: TRBJ1-2
v_gene: TRBV20-1
len: 11
CDR3aa: SAWDSVYYGYT

j_gene: TRBJ1-2
v_gene: TRBV4-1
len: 11
CDR3aa: ASSQTQIVGYT

j_gene: TRBJ2-3
v_gene: TRBV2
len: 11
CDR3aa: ASPSREADTQY

j_gene: TRBJ2-4
v_gene: TRBV3-1
len: 13
CDR3aa: ASSQVRGSGNIQY

j_gene: TRBJ2-3
v_gene: TRBV5-8
len: 13
CDR3aa: ASSLSLVTTDTQY

j_gene: TRBJ2-7
v_gene: TRBV5-6
len: 12
CDR3aa: ASSLGQGPTEQY

j_gene: TRBJ1-1
v_gene: TRBV20-1
len: 14
CDR3aa: SARRGDRLMNTEAF

j_gene: TRBJ2-3
v_gene: TRBV7-2
len: 13
CDR3aa: ASSLAQGWTDTQY

j_gene: TRBJ2-7
v_gene: TRBV20-1
len: 12
CDR3aa: SARDLASLYEQY

j_gene: TRBJ1-5
v_gene: TRBV28
len: 14
CDR3aa: ASSLQTAYSNQPQH

j_gene: TRBJ2-1
v_gene: TRBV28
len: 14
CDR3aa: ASLGLGGGGYNEQF

j_gene: TRBJ1-1
v_gene: TRBV5-5
len: 15
CDR3aa: ASSSKTGTGSATEAF

j_gene: TRBJ2-2
v_gene: TRBV12-3/TRBV12-4
len: 14
CDR3aa: ASSHLGPLNTGELF

j_gene: TRBJ2-2
v_gene: TRBV29-1
len: 10
CDR3aa: SVGTPPGELF

j_gene: TRBJ2-7
v_gene: TRBV28
len: 13
CDR3aa: ASIATGRLSYEQY

j_gene: TRBJ1-3
v_gene: TRBV20-1
len: 14
CDR3aa: SAPLHAAHSGNTIY

j_gene: TRBJ2-1
v_gene: TRBV30
len: 14
CDR3aa: AWSVRGGLGNNGQF

j_gene: TRBJ1-3
v_gene: TRBV30
len: 13
CDR3aa: AWSVVQHSGNTIY

j_gene: TRBJ1-6
v_gene: TRBV2
len: 12
CDR3aa: ASSRGDRGSPLH

j_gene: TRBJ1-6
v_gene: TRBV11-2
len: 11
CDR3aa: ASSLGILSPLH

j_gene: TRBJ2-6
v_gene: TRBV7-6
len: 13
CDR3aa: ASSLSNSGANVLT

j_gene: TRBJ2-3
v_gene: TRBV20-1
len: 13
CDR3aa: SASPTAGVVDTQY

j_gene: TRBJ1-5
v_gene: TRBV18
len: 13
CDR3aa: ASSGDGQGNQPQH

j_gene: TRBJ1-1
v_gene: TRBV2
len: 13
CDR3aa: ASTLGGGGNTEAF

j_gene: TRBJ2-7
v_gene: TRBV29-1
len: 12
CDR3aa: SVGSWQPTYEQY

j_gene: TRBJ1-5
v_gene: TRBV6-1
len: 10
CDR3aa: ASPDRAQPQH

j_gene: TRBJ2-3
v_gene: TRBV9
len: 13
CDR3aa: ASSVAGGASDTQY

j_gene: TRBJ2-7
v_gene: TRBV28
len: 12
CDR3aa: ASSKPGLAYEQY